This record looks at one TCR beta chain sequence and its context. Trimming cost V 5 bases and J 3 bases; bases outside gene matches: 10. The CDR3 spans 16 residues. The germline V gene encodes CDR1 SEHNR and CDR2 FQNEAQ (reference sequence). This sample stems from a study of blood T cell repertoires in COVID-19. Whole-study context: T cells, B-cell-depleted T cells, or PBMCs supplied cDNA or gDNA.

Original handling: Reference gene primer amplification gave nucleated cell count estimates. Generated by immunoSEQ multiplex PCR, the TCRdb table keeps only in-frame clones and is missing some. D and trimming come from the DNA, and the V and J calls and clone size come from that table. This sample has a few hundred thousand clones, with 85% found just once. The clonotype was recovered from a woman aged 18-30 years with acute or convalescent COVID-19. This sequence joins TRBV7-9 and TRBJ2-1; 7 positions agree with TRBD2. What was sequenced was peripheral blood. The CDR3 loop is CASSPMLGGIYNEQFF. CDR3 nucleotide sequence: TGTGCCAGCAGCCCGATGTTGGGGGGGATCTACAATGAGCAGTTCTTC.